This TCR beta chain emerged from a study of shared clonotypes between healthy human individuals. Per the authors' pipeline: In the immunoSEQ data, sequences were junction-only and lacked quality scores, so filtering differed. Profiled with immunoSEQ multiplex PCR; TCRdb holds only in-frame clones, not every one. For V, J and clone size, that table is used; D and trimming come from the DNA. Of about 490,000 clones detected, over 65% appear once; the ten largest clones hold roughly 13%. The germline gives CDR1 ENHRY, CDR2 SYGVKD. The CDR3 runs 13 residues. V was pared by 4 bases and J by 1 base, with 4 bases between.

The J gene is TRBJ2-2, the V gene TRBV10-3; D is unresolved. Sequencing used PBMCs. This sequence originates from a woman between 40 and 50 years old in good health. Some clones in this sample may be carry-over from other donors' samples. DNA of the CDR3: TGTGCCATCAGTGGGCGGAACACCGGGGAGCTGTTTTTT. It is translated as CAISGRNTGELFF.